Each of the 29 T cell receptor beta chains below was sequenced from the same sample in a study of T cell responses to AZD1222 COVID-19 vaccine. This table comes from immunoSEQ multiplex PCR, and its TCRdb copy is limited to in-frame clones, with some not included. The top ten hold around 4.5% of the sample, which has over 150,000 clones, under 95% seen once. The sample was peripheral blood, taken on day 0 of MenACWY control vaccination. These receptors came from an adult in good health.

The CDR3 region has the DNA TGCAGCTTTACCAGGAACACTGAAGCTTTCTTT. Its translation: CSFTRNTEAFF. The genes are TRBV29-1 and TRBJ1-1; D is ambiguous. Trimming removed 8 bases at V and 1 base at J, with 8 bases between. CDR1 and CDR2 from the germline V gene are SQVTM and ANQGSEA. The CDR3 is 11 residues long.

This chain links TRBV5-1 with TRBJ1-6; D possibly corresponds to TRBD1 (5 bases). The CDR3 contains 14 residues. The germline V gene has CDR1 SGHRS and CDR2 YFSETQ. V was shortened by 2 bases and J by 10 bases, with 13 bases between the two germline ends. The CDR3 DNA is TGCGCCAGCAGCTTCGGGGGGACTGACTCACCCCTCCACTTT. Protein product: CASSFGGTDSPLHF.

The chain couples TRBV7-2 to TRBJ1-5; D is unresolved. This CDR3 is built from 13 residues. With 6 bases removed from V and 5 bases from J, the gap between germline ends came to 11 bases. Germline V gene data show CDR1 as SGHTA and CDR2 as FQGNSA. CDR3 nucleotides: TGTGCCAGCAGGCTCGACACCTATCAGCCCCAGCATTTT. As protein: CASRLDTYQPQHF.

This chain links TRBV24-1 with TRBJ1-4; D unclear. Germline lookup yields CDR1 KGHDR and CDR2 SFDVKD. V lost 10 bases to trimming and J lost 4 bases, with 9 bases between them. This CDR3 spans 12 amino acids. The CDR3 loop is CATSTLNEKLFF. The CDR3 DNA reads TGTGCCACTTCGACACTTAATGAAAAACTGTTTTTT.

The rearrangement joins TRBV15 to TRBJ2-1; D may be TRBD1 or TRBD2 (6 bases each). This CDR3 spans 16 amino acids. V was clipped by 2 bases and J by 4 bases, with 15 bases between them. Germline CDR1 reads LNHNV; CDR2 reads YYDKDF (reference sequence). The chain's CDR3 is CATSRQRGESYNEQFF. The CDR3 region has the DNA TGTGCCACCAGCAGACAGAGGGGGGAGTCTTACAATGAGCAGTTCTTC.

CDR3: CASSLDGANTGELFF. The CDR3 DNA reads as TGCGCCAGCAGCTTGGACGGAGCGAACACCGGGGAGCTGTTTTTT. The chain uses TRBV5-1 and TRBJ2-2; D remains ambiguous. V lost 0 bases to trimming and J lost 0 bases, with 6 bases between them. Germline V gives CDR1 SGHRS, CDR2 YFSETQ. The CDR3 runs 15 residues. The full variable domain, its missing parts supplied by reference TRBV5-1 and TRBJ2-2, is KAGVTQTPRYLIKTRGQQVTLSCSPISGHRSVSWYQQTPGQGLQFLFEYFSETQRNKGNFPGRFSGRQFSNSRSEMNVSTLELGDSALYLCASSLDGANTGELFFGEGSRLTVL.

This chain links TRBV10-3 with TRBJ2-1, with 10 nucleotides matching TRBD1. Trimming removed 6 bases from V and 3 bases from J; junction bases left unmatched: 8. Germline assignment: CDR1 ENHRY and CDR2 SYGVKD. The CDR3 totals 16 residues. Written as DNA, the CDR3 is TGTGCCATCAGGGGGACGACAGGGGGCTACTACAATGAGCAGTTCTTC. This encodes CAIRGTTGGYYNEQFF.

The chain combines TRBV6-5 with TRBJ2-6; no definite D call. Germline V gives CDR1 MNHEY, CDR2 SVGAGI. Trimming took off 5 bases at V and 0 bases at J, with 8 bases between the two ends. The CDR3 runs to 15 residues. CDR3 amino acids: CASSPQASGANVLTF. DNA of the CDR3: TGTGCCAGCAGTCCCCAAGCCTCTGGGGCCAACGTCCTGACTTTC.

The V call is TRBV5-1, the J call TRBJ1-6, with D perhaps TRBD1 (5 bases). V was pared by 0 bases and J by 10 bases, with 17 bases between. This CDR3 is 16 amino acids long. Germline loops: CDR1 SGHRS, CDR2 YFSETQ. The CDR3 loop is CASSLGTAGDTSPLHF. CDR3 DNA sequence: TGCGCCAGCAGCTTGGGGACGGCGGGGGATACCTCACCCCTCCACTTT.

This chain joins TRBV4-2 and TRBJ2-3; D not certain. CDR1 LGHNA and CDR2 YNFKEQ come from the germline V gene. Trimming pared 5 bases from V and 3 bases from J, leaving 15 bases between. The CDR3 sequence is 15 residues long. As DNA, the CDR3 is TGTGCCAGCAGCGAACGGACCTCCGCTACAGATACGCAGTATTTT. It specifies CASSERTSATDTQYF.

The V and J genes are TRBV6-5 and TRBJ2-7, with TRBD2 identical over 8 bases. Germline values: CDR1 MNHEY, CDR2 SVGAGI. V shed 4 bases and J 3 bases; nucleotides not matched to a gene: 8. This CDR3 is 15 amino acids long. CDR3 DNA sequence: TGTGCCAGCAGTTTGCGGGAGGCAAGCATCTACGAGCAGTACTTC. Protein sequence: CASSLREASIYEQYF.

The chain combines TRBV27 with TRBJ1-1, with D unclear. Germline values: CDR1 MNHEY, CDR2 SMNVEV (reference sequence). V gave up 4 bases and J gave up 0 bases, with 6 bases separating them. This CDR3 comprises 13 residues. CDR3 sequence (DNA): TGTGCCAGCAGTTGGGCTATGAACACTGAAGCTTTCTTT. Translated: CASSWAMNTEAFF.

The chain has TRBV6-5 and TRBJ1-1; 11 bases line up with TRBD1. Looked up from germline, CDR1 is MNHEY and CDR2 is SVGAGI. CDR3 size: 14 residues. V shed 1 base and J 9 bases; nucleotides not matched to a gene: 4. CDR3 in DNA: TGTGCCAGCAGTTACTTCGGACAGGGGGCGAAAGCTTTCTTT. Amino acid sequence: CASSYFGQGAKAFF.

V usage is TRBV19 and J usage is TRBJ1-4; D might be TRBD1 (5 bases). V was cut by 3 bases and J by 8 bases, with 10 bases left in between. The CDR3 runs to 13 residues. Looked up from germline, CDR1 is LNHDA and CDR2 is SQIVND (reference sequence). For the CDR3, the DNA is TGTGCCAGTAGTATGGGACGGGGGGAAAAACTGTTTTTT. Protein sequence: CASSMGRGEKLFF.

The chain recombines TRBV7-2 with TRBJ2-1; possibly TRBD2 for D (6 bases). This CDR3 region has 14 residues. The V end lost 6 bases, the J end lost 8 bases, and 17 bases lay between the germline ends. In germline, CDR1 is SGHTA, CDR2 FQGNSA. DNA for the CDR3: TGTGCCAGCAGGAGACGACTAGGTGGAGATGAGCAGTTCTTC. Protein sequence: CASRRRLGGDEQFF.

The chain couples TRBV3-1 (or the pseudogene TRBV3-2) to TRBJ2-5; 9 bases match TRBD1. With 4 bases clipped from V and 1 base from J, the junction kept 1 base outside the gene matches. The CDR3 sequence is 14 residues long. From germline, CDR1 is LGHDT and CDR2 YNNKEL (reference sequence). CDR3 sequence (DNA): TGTGCCAGCAGCCCGGGACAGGGCCAAGAGACCCAGTACTTC. Translation gives CASSPGQGQETQYF.

The CDR3 sequence: CASSLRLAGGYEQYF. The DNA for the CDR3 is TGCGCCAGCAGCCTCAGACTAGCGGGAGGGTATGAGCAGTACTTC. V usage is TRBV5-1 and J usage is TRBJ2-7; 14 bases are shared with TRBD2. Germline V gives CDR1 SGHRS, CDR2 YFSETQ. The J segment lost 7 bases and the V segment lost 4 bases, leaving 7 bases of the junction unmatched. CDR3 size: 15 residues.

V gene TRBV5-1 combines with J gene TRBJ2-3, with 9 positions matching TRBD2. CDR1 and CDR2 from the germline V gene are SGHRS and YFSETQ. This CDR3 comprises 15 residues. V gave up 1 base and J gave up 3 bases; unmatched junction bases: 3. In nucleotides, the CDR3 is TGCGCCAGCAGCTTGAGCGGGGGGTTTACAGATACGCAGTATTTT. Translated, it gives CASSLSGGFTDTQYF.

CDR3 in DNA: TGCAGCGCTGGACAGGGAGACTATGGCTACACCTTC. Its translation: CSAGQGDYGYTF. The chain combines TRBV29-1 with TRBJ1-2; TRBD1 agrees at 8 bases. The length of the CDR3 is 12 residues. Trimming at V came to 7 bases and at J to 3 bases, leaving 4 bases not matched to a gene. Germline V CDR1 and CDR2: SQVTM, ANQGSEA.

The chain uses TRBV12-3 or TRBV12-4 and TRBJ2-7; D is uncertain. With 5 bases removed from V and 2 bases from J, the gap between germline ends came to 10 bases. CDR3 length: 13 residues. The CDR3 sequence: CASSLGRAYEQYF. CDR3 coding DNA: TGTGCCAGCAGTCTCGGCCGAGCCTACGAGCAGTACTTC.

The chain recombines TRBV4-1 with TRBJ2-5; 10 positions match TRBD2. The junction had 18 bases not matched to a gene; V was cut back by 3 bases and J by 2 bases. This CDR3 region has 20 residues. Germline CDR1 reads MGHRA; CDR2 reads YSYEKL. CDR3 sequence: CASSQILGLASQGGQETQYF. The CDR3 bases are TGCGCCAGCAGCCAGATTTTGGGACTAGCGTCACAGGGGGGACAAGAGACCCAGTACTTC.

This clone was seen more than once but under ten times. This rearrangement joins TRBV30 to TRBJ2-7; D remains unclear. Trimming pared 3 bases from V and 4 bases from J, leaving 22 bases between. This CDR3 has 16 residues. Germline assignment: CDR1 GTSNPN and CDR2 SVGIG (reference sequence). Here the CDR3 reads CAWRKYPIGVGYEQYF. In DNA, the CDR3 is TGTGCCTGGAGGAAATACCCGATTGGGGTAGGGTACGAGCAGTACTTC.

The chain recombines TRBV28 with TRBJ1-5, with 7 positions matching TRBD1. Germline V gene sequence: CDR1 MDHEN, CDR2 SYDVKM. The length of the CDR3 is 16 residues. The V and J ends lost 3 bases and 0 bases, in that order; junction bases with no gene match: 5. The CDR3 DNA reads as TGTGCCAGCAGTTTCCGGGACAGACTTAGCAATCAGCCCCAGCATTTT. It codes for CASSFRDRLSNQPQHF.

CDR3 sequence reads: CASSDSRGQGWAGYTF. The DNA of the CDR3 is TGTGCCAGCAGTGACTCACGAGGACAGGGATGGGCTGGCTACACCTTC. The gene calls are TRBV6-4 and TRBJ1-2, with 8 bases fitting TRBD1. V lost 0 bases and J lost 7; bases outside the gene matches: 10. The CDR3 spans 16 residues. The V gene's germline CDR1 is MRHNA and CDR2 SNTAGT.

V is TRBV18 and J is TRBJ2-1, with 10 bases lining up with TRBD2. The CDR3 consists of 16 residues. With 0 bases clipped from V and 9 bases from J, the junction kept 8 bases outside the gene matches. The germline V gene has CDR1 KGHSH and CDR2 LQKENI. DNA of the CDR3: TGTGCCAGCTCACCACCCGCCAGCGGGAGGGGCGCTGAGCAGTTCTTC. It specifies CASSPPASGRGAEQFF.

J is TRBJ2-7 and V is TRBV7-9; no firm D call. This CDR3 contains 12 residues. Germline V gene sequence: CDR1 SEHNR, CDR2 FQNEAQ (reference sequence). The V end was cut by 7 bases, the J end by 2 bases, with 9 bases between. CDR3 nucleotide sequence: TGTGCCAGCATGCAAGATACCTACGAGCAGTACTTC. Its translation: CASMQDTYEQYF. Together with reference TRBV7-9 and TRBJ2-7, the CDR3 gives the full variable domain: DTGVSQNPRHKITKRGQNVTFRCDPISEHNRLYWYRQTLGQGPEFLTYFQNEAQLEKSRLLSDRFSAERPKGSFSTLEIQRTEQGDSAMYLCASMQDTYEQYFGPGTRLTVT.

V gene TRBV7-9 combines with J gene TRBJ2-7; D call uncertain. The CDR3 is 13 residues long. Trimming removed 5 bases at V and 0 bases at J, with 8 bases between. From germline, CDR1 is SEHNR and CDR2 FQNEAQ (reference sequence). The CDR3 region is CASSLYYSYEQYF. The DNA of the CDR3 is TGTGCCAGCAGCCTCTACTACTCCTACGAGCAGTACTTC.

The rearrangement links TRBV12-3 or TRBV12-4 to TRBJ1-1, with D unresolved. The CDR3 spans 13 residues. Between the trimmed V and J ends, which lost 6 bases and 0 bases, there was a span of 8 bases. Written as DNA, the CDR3 is TGTGCCAGCAGACAAGACATGAACACTGAAGCTTTCTTT. This gives the protein CASRQDMNTEAFF.

This chain joins TRBV19 and TRBJ2-7; 9 positions match TRBD1. V gave up 5 bases and J gave up 2 bases; unmatched junction bases: 7. CDR1 and CDR2 (germline): LNHDA, SQIVND (reference sequence). The CDR3 runs to 15 residues. CDR3 sequence: CASSVTGTGPYEQYF. The CDR3 nucleotides are TGTGCCAGTAGTGTCACCGGGACAGGGCCCTACGAGCAGTACTTC.